Listed below are T cell receptor beta chains from one sample, sequenced in a study of blood T cell repertoires in COVID-19. Sequencing used immunoSEQ multiplex PCR; TCRdb keeps in-frame clones, though not all of them. The sample has approximately 80,000 clones; 88% are singletons. Sequencing input: peripheral blood. The receptors stem from a human donor in a cohort sampled during active COVID-19. The CDR3 runs from the conserved cysteine through the conserved F or W. D genes are given only for firm matches. Clone size is shown for a subset of rows, as once, few, many or a class of expanded clone.

J gene: TRBJ2-7; clone size: .; D gene: TRBD2; CDR3 length: 15; V gene: TRBV7-2; CDR3 protein: CASSSGLAGVYEQYF; CDR3 DNA: TGTGCCAGCAGCTCCGGACTAGCGGGAGTCTACGAGCAGTACTTC
J gene: TRBJ2-1; clone size: once; D gene: TRBD2; CDR3 length: 15; V gene: TRBV28; CDR3 protein: CASSPSGRAYNEQFF; CDR3 DNA: TGTGCCAGCAGCCCTAGCGGGAGGGCCTACAATGAGCAGTTCTTC
J gene: TRBJ2-1; clone size: .; D gene: TRBD2; CDR3 length: 15; V gene: TRBV5-1; CDR3 protein: CASSLVSGGINEQFF; CDR3 DNA: TGCGCCAGCAGCTTGGTTAGCGGGGGGATCAATGAGCAGTTCTTC
J gene: TRBJ1-5; clone size: .; D gene: .; CDR3 length: 12; V gene: TRBV19; CDR3 protein: CASNGANQPQHF; CDR3 DNA: TGTGCCAGTAATGGAGCAAATCAGCCCCAGCATTTT
J gene: TRBJ2-3; clone size: .; D gene: TRBD2; CDR3 length: 15; V gene: TRBV5-1; CDR3 protein: CASSLSGGGTDTQYF; CDR3 DNA: TGCGCCAGCAGCCTTAGCGGGGGAGGCACAGATACGCAGTATTTT
J gene: TRBJ2-3; clone size: .; D gene: .; CDR3 length: 13; V gene: TRBV7-6; CDR3 protein: CASSFVGDPTQYF; CDR3 DNA: TGTGCCAGCAGCTTCGTCGGGGATCCAACGCAGTATTTT
J gene: TRBJ1-6; clone size: .; D gene: TRBD1; CDR3 length: 17; V gene: TRBV13; CDR3 protein: CASSLGTQGARGSPLHF; CDR3 DNA: TGTGCCAGCAGCTTAGGAACACAGGGGGCGAGAGGTTCACCCCTCCACTTT
J gene: TRBJ2-7; clone size: .; D gene: TRBD2; CDR3 length: 15; V gene: TRBV27; CDR3 protein: CASSLQPAGGYEQYF; CDR3 DNA: TGTGCCAGCAGTTTACAGCCAGCGGGAGGGTACGAGCAGTACTTC
J gene: TRBJ2-7; clone size: .; D gene: TRBD1; CDR3 length: 15; V gene: TRBV6-5; CDR3 protein: CASSYSGQGAREQYF; CDR3 DNA: TGTGCCAGCAGTTACTCAGGGCAGGGGGCTAGGGAGCAGTACTTC
J gene: TRBJ2-7; clone size: .; D gene: .; CDR3 length: 14; V gene: TRBV10-3; CDR3 protein: CAISEVGALGEQYF; CDR3 DNA: TGTGCCATCAGTGAAGTGGGGGCGCTTGGGGAGCAGTACTTC
J gene: TRBJ1-4; clone size: .; D gene: TRBD1; CDR3 length: 15; V gene: TRBV7-9; CDR3 protein: CASSLGQGAEGKLFF; CDR3 DNA: TGTGCCAGCAGCTTAGGTCAGGGGGCGGAAGGGAAACTGTTTTTT
J gene: TRBJ1-1; clone size: .; D gene: .; CDR3 length: 15; V gene: TRBV7-6; CDR3 protein: CASSPQDRMNTEAFF; CDR3 DNA: TGTGCCAGCAGCCCGCAAGACAGAATGAACACTGAAGCTTTCTTT
J gene: TRBJ2-7; clone size: .; D gene: .; CDR3 length: 17; V gene: TRBV5-8; CDR3 protein: CASSRRQSVDWGYEQYF; CDR3 DNA: TGTGCCAGCAGCCGCCGCCAGAGTGTGGACTGGGGATACGAGCAGTACTTC
J gene: TRBJ2-7; clone size: .; D gene: .; CDR3 length: 15; V gene: TRBV19; CDR3 protein: CASSMAAVNEYEQYF; CDR3 DNA: TGTGCCAGTAGTATGGCGGCAGTCAATGAGTACGAGCAGTACTTC
J gene: TRBJ2-7; clone size: .; D gene: .; CDR3 length: 12; V gene: TRBV7-6; CDR3 protein: CASSTGPLEQYF; CDR3 DNA: TGTGCCAGCAGCACCGGTCCCCTGGAGCAGTACTTC
J gene: TRBJ2-5; clone size: many; D gene: .; CDR3 length: 20; V gene: TRBV5-1; CDR3 protein: CASSLEGSRGGDYRQETQYF; CDR3 DNA: TGCGCCAGCAGCTTGGAAGGTTCGCGGGGAGGAGACTACCGCCAAGAGACCCAGTACTTC
J gene: TRBJ2-1; clone size: .; D gene: .; CDR3 length: 15; V gene: TRBV9; CDR3 protein: CASSVAGASGNEQFF; CDR3 DNA: TGTGCCAGCAGCGTAGCGGGAGCGTCGGGCAATGAGCAGTTCTTC
J gene: TRBJ1-1; clone size: .; D gene: .; CDR3 length: 13; V gene: TRBV9; CDR3 protein: CASSVSGNTEAFF; CDR3 DNA: TGTGCCAGCAGCGTATCAGGAAATACTGAAGCTTTCTTT
J gene: TRBJ1-2; clone size: .; D gene: .; CDR3 length: 14; V gene: TRBV6-2/TRBV6-3; CDR3 protein: CASSLAELGYGYTF; CDR3 DNA: TGTGCCAGCAGTTTAGCGGAACTCGGCTATGGCTACACCTTC
J gene: TRBJ1-1; clone size: .; D gene: TRBD1; CDR3 length: 18; V gene: TRBV28; CDR3 protein: CASNRNPKRTGRATEAFF; CDR3 DNA: TGTGCCAGCAACAGAAACCCAAAAAGGACAGGGAGGGCCACTGAAGCTTTCTTT
J gene: TRBJ1-6; clone size: .; D gene: .; CDR3 length: 16; V gene: TRBV3-1/TRBV3-2; CDR3 protein: CASSPVSSSYNSPLHF; CDR3 DNA: TGTGCCAGCAGCCCAGTATCCAGCTCCTATAATTCACCCCTCCACTTT